The 21 T cell receptor beta chains presented below share a single source sample, sequenced in a study of T cell changes during pregnancy in multiple sclerosis. Measured with immunoSEQ multiplex PCR; TCRdb has only the in-frame clones, and not every one. Among 30,000 to 45,000 clones, 91% were seen once, and the ten largest hold less than 8.5%. The specimen was CD8+ T cells from peripheral blood mononuclear cells, collected before pregnancy. The receptors were gathered from a female donor with multiple sclerosis, enrolled in a pregnancy study.

The V gene is TRBV7-6, the J gene TRBJ2-1; D is ambiguous. V gave up 6 bases and J gave up 9 bases, with 9 bases separating them. The CDR3 has 11 residues. Looked up from germline, CDR1 is SGHVS and CDR2 is FNYEAQ. CDR3 coding DNA: TGTGCCAGCAGAGCAGGCACTGAGCAGTTCTTC. Its translation: CASRAGTEQFF. Based on the CDR3 plus reference TRBV7-6 and TRBJ2-1, the full variable domain is GAGVSQSPRYKVTKRGQDVALRCDPISGHVSLYWYRQALGQGPEFLTYFNYEAQQDKSGLPNDRFSAERPEGSISTLTIQRTEQRDSAMYRCASRAGTEQFFGPGTRLTVL.

V is TRBV4-1 and J is TRBJ1-1; a weak D match, TRBD1 (6 bases). The CDR3 extends over 14 amino acids. Germline V gives CDR1 MGHRA, CDR2 YSYEKL. V was cut by 1 base and J by 6 bases, with 12 bases left in between. The CDR3 nucleotides are TGCGCCAGCAGCCAAGGGGGGGGCTTCCCTGAAGCTTTCTTT. Translation gives CASSQGGGFPEAFF.

The rearrangement joins TRBV4-1 to TRBJ2-2; 8 nucleotides line up with TRBD2. J lost 6 bases, V lost 1 base, and 4 bases had no gene match. CDR1 and CDR2 (germline): MGHRA, YSYEKL. The CDR3 runs to 15 residues. The CDR3: CASSQASGSAGELFF. The CDR3 coding sequence is TGCGCCAGCAGCCAAGCAAGCGGGAGCGCCGGGGAGCTGTTTTTT.

In its sample, this clone was seen once. The chain couples TRBV7-9 to TRBJ2-1, with D possibly matching TRBD2 (6 bases). The CDR3 has 16 residues. Trimming removed 4 bases from V and 2 bases from J, with 15 bases in between. CDR1 is SEHNR, CDR2 FQNEAQ, per germline (reference sequence). CDR3 nucleotide sequence: TGTGCCAGCAGCTCTGATCGGAGGGGCCCCTACAATGAGCAGTTCTTC. Translated, it gives CASSSDRRGPYNEQFF.

The chain is built from TRBV7-3 and TRBJ2-1, with a tentative D call TRBD2 (5 bases). Trimming removed 2 bases from V and 6 bases from J, with 5 bases in between. The germline V gene has CDR1 SGHTA and CDR2 FQGTGA. The CDR3 contains 12 residues. The CDR3 loop reads CASSLRGNEQFF. The DNA for the CDR3 is TGTGCCAGCAGCTTACGGGGCAATGAGCAGTTCTTC.

The chain has TRBV20-1 and TRBJ2-7, with D tentatively TRBD2 (5 bases). V gave up 0 bases and J gave up 7 bases, with 7 bases separating them. The CDR3 runs to 11 residues. From germline, CDR1 is DFQATT and CDR2 SNEGSKA (reference sequence). The CDR3 bases are TGCAGTGCTAGAGATCCGGGGGAGCAGTACTTC. Amino acid sequence: CSARDPGEQYF.

The chain couples TRBV19 to TRBJ2-7; D unresolved. The CDR3 runs to 14 residues. From germline, CDR1 is LNHDA and CDR2 SQIVND (reference sequence). The V end was cut by 3 bases, the J end by 0 bases, with 9 bases between. Here the CDR3 DNA reads TGTGCCAGTAGTATCGCGGATAGCTCCTACGAGCAGTACTTC. Encoded protein: CASSIADSSYEQYF.

The chain recombines TRBV2 with TRBJ2-7; possibly TRBD1 for D (6 bases). Trimming stripped 1 base from V and 3 bases from J, with 10 bases between. The CDR3 consists of 14 residues. CDR1 is SNHLY, CDR2 FYNNEI, per germline. CDR3 region: CASSEVWDIYEQYF. The CDR3 region has the DNA TGTGCCAGCAGTGAAGTGTGGGACATCTACGAGCAGTACTTC. The complete variable domain, with remaining parts taken from reference TRBV2 and TRBJ2-7, reads EPEVTQTPSHQVTQMGQEVILRCVPISNHLYFYWYRQILGQKVEFLVSFYNNEISEKSEIFDDQFSVERPDGSNFTLKIRSTKLEDSAMYFCASSEVWDIYEQYFGPGTRLTVT.

This clone was observed a single time. The CDR3 here is CASIWQGSTGELFF. The CDR3 nucleotides are TGTGCCAGCATCTGGCAGGGGTCAACCGGGGAGCTGTTTTTT. The chain employs TRBV28 and TRBJ2-2; D possibly corresponds to TRBD1 (6 bases). V lost 7 bases to trimming and J lost 5 bases, with 14 bases between them. The CDR3 spans 14 residues. The V gene's germline CDR1 is MDHEN and CDR2 SYDVKM.

This clone was counted only a few times. This sequence joins TRBV12-5 and TRBJ1-2; 10 nucleotides line up with TRBD1. Germline trimming cut 5 bases from V and 6 bases from J; bases unmatched to any gene: 6. This CDR3 has 14 residues. CDR1 LGHNT and CDR2 FRNRAP come from the germline V gene. The DNA for the CDR3 is TGTGCTAGTGGTGTAGACAGGGGGCGGGATGGCTACACCTTC. Protein product: CASGVDRGRDGYTF.

The genes are TRBV15 and TRBJ2-7; D might be TRBD1 (6 bases). Germline V gives CDR1 LNHNV, CDR2 YYDKDF (reference sequence). The CDR3 has 15 residues. The ends were cut back, 5 bases at V and 4 bases at J, with 18 bases in the middle. The CDR3 protein is CATSEDSLNLYEQYF. DNA of the CDR3: TGTGCCACCAGCGAGGACAGCCTGAATTTGTACGAGCAGTACTTC.

This clone was seen at least ten times. One end of the junction is discordant with germline, which a read error may explain. J is TRBJ2-2 and V is TRBV28; tentative D call: TRBD1 (6 bases). The CDR3 is 15 amino acids. Germline CDR1 MDHEN, CDR2 SYDVKM. DNA for the CDR3: TGTGCCAGCAGCCTCATTGACAGGAACCCCGGGGAGCTGTTTTTT. Translation: CASSLIDRNPGELFF.

V gene TRBV18 combines with J gene TRBJ1-2, with 9 bases that match TRBD1. V lost 5 bases and J lost 0; bases outside the gene matches: 7. This CDR3 is 16 amino acids long. CDR1 KGHSH and CDR2 LQKENI come from the germline V gene. The CDR3 nucleotides are TGTGCCAGCTCAACGGACAGGGGTGGGACTAACTATGGCTACACCTTC. Residues: CASSTDRGGTNYGYTF.

The genes are TRBV7-2 and TRBJ1-1; D gene unclear. Per germline, CDR1 SGHTA and CDR2 FQGNSA. The CDR3 totals 13 residues. V shed 2 bases and J shed 1 base, with 5 bases lying between them. The CDR3 DNA follows: TGTGCCAGCAGCTTAAACAGGAACACTGAAGCTTTCTTT. Amino acid sequence: CASSLNRNTEAFF.

This chain links TRBV27 with TRBJ1-5, with D possibly being TRBD1 (6 bases). Germline V gene sequence: CDR1 MNHEY, CDR2 SMNVEV (reference sequence). The V and J ends lost 3 bases and 6 bases respectively, with 9 bases between them. This CDR3 spans 13 amino acids. The CDR3 here is CASSFRGTQPQHF. CDR3 nucleotide sequence: TGTGCCAGCAGTTTTAGGGGGACTCAGCCCCAGCATTTT.

CDR3 sequence (DNA): TGTGCCAGCAGTTTATCGACAGAAAAATACGAGCAGTACTTC. Translated, it gives CASSLSTEKYEQYF. The chain links TRBV27 to TRBJ2-7, with D possibly matching TRBD1 (5 bases). The CDR3 spans 14 residues. Germline assignment: CDR1 MNHEY and CDR2 SMNVEV (reference sequence). Deletions cut 0 bases from V and 4 bases from J, with 10 bases between.

This CDR3 is CASRRLKAEQFF. DNA of the CDR3: TGTGCCAGCAGACGACTAAAGGCGGAGCAGTTCTTC. The chain joins TRBV2 to TRBJ2-1, with a weak D call TRBD2 (5 bases). CDR1 and CDR2 (germline): SNHLY, FYNNEI. V lost 6 bases to trimming and J lost 10 bases, with 13 bases between them. CDR3 length: 12 amino acids.

This chain uses TRBV15 with TRBJ1-1, with TRBD1 matching 9 bases. The CDR3 has 17 amino acids. Trimming at V came to 8 bases and at J to 0 bases, leaving 13 bases not matched to a gene. Germline V gene sequence: CDR1 LNHNV, CDR2 YYDKDF (reference sequence). The CDR3 bases are TGTGCCACCGAGGCCCGAACAGGGGGCTTGGTGAACACTGAAGCTTTCTTT. Its translation is CATEARTGGLVNTEAFF. The full variable domain, with the rest looked up from reference TRBV15 and TRBJ1-1, is DAMVIQNPRYQVTQFGKPVTLSCSQTLNHNVMYWYQQKSSQAPKLLFHYYDKDFNNEADTPDNFQSRRPNTSFCFLDIRSPGLGDTAMYLCATEARTGGLVNTEAFFGQGTRLTVV.

The chain uses TRBV2 and TRBJ1-4; no firm D call. Germline V gene data show CDR1 as SNHLY and CDR2 as FYNNEI. The CDR3 spans 13 residues. Trimming stripped 4 bases from V and 8 bases from J, with 11 bases between. The CDR3 protein is CASSAGVGEKLFF. The CDR3 nucleotides read TGTGCCAGCAGTGCCGGGGTTGGGGAAAAACTGTTTTTT.

V gene TRBV7-9 combines with J gene TRBJ2-7; D gene uncertain. The germline V and J ends were trimmed by 4 bases and 2 bases, with 6 bases remaining between them. The V gene's germline CDR1 is SEHNR and CDR2 FQNEAQ (reference sequence). There are 12 residues in the CDR3. CDR3 coding DNA: TGTGCCAGCAGCTCCACAACCTACGAGCAGTACTTC. It encodes CASSSTTYEQYF.

This chain uses TRBV6-6 with TRBJ1-1, with 10 bases that match TRBD1. Germline lookup yields CDR1 MNHNY and CDR2 SVGAGI (reference sequence). CDR3 length: 14 amino acids. Trimming cost V 4 bases and J 3 bases; bases outside gene matches: 2. CDR3 in DNA: TGTGCCAGCAGTTGGACAGGGGGGGACACTGAAGCTTTCTTT. This sequence encodes CASSWTGGDTEAFF.